Detailed here is one TCR beta chain. Its antigen is unidentified. This entry comes from a study of T cell responses to AZD1222 COVID-19 vaccine. Study details: Pooling was applied to second doses at about 4 or about 12 weeks.

The repertoire was sequenced with immunoSEQ multiplex PCR; TCRdb's copy has only in-frame clones and lacks some. The data show 150,000 to 200,000 clones, about 92% seen once. General study findings and limits: Researchers report vaccine-associated CD4 TCRs spanning spike, with dominance at 160-218 and 743-854.

V lost 4 bases and J lost 4; bases outside the gene matches: 5. The CDR3 extends over 14 amino acids. Germline loops: CDR1 SGHRS, CDR2 YFSETQ. The sequencing here drew on peripheral blood, taken on day 0 of AZD1222 vaccination. The receptor was isolated from an adult in good health. The rearrangement links TRBV5-1 to TRBJ2-1; 7 bases are shared with TRBD2. CDR3 amino acids: CASSPMGGYNEQFF. CDR3 DNA sequence: TGCGCCAGCAGCCCGATGGGGGGGTACAATGAGCAGTTCTTC.